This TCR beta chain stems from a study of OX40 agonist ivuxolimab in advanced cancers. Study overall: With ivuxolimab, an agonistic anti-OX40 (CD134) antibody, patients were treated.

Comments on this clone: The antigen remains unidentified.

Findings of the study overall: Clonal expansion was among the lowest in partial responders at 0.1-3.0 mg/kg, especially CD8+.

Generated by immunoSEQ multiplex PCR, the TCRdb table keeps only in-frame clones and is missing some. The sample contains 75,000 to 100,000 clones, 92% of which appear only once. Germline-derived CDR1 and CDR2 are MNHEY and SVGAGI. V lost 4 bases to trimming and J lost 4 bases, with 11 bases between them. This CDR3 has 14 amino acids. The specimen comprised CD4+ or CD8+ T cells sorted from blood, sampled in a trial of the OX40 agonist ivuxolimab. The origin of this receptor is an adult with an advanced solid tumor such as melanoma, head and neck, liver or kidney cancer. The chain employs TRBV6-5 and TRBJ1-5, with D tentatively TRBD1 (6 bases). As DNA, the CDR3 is TGTGCCAGCAGTTTACAGGGTTGGAATCAGCCCCAGCATTTT. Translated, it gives CASSLQGWNQPQHF.